This paragraph covers one TCR beta chain sequence. Its specific antigen is unknown. One end of the junction does not line up with germline, which may come from a read error. At the DNA level, this CDR3 is encoded by other sequences in the same sample as well. This record belongs to a study of cytomegalovirus exposure and HLA in healthy donors (dated by TCRdb to 2016 to 2017). Regarding the research as a whole: An earlier analysis of approximately 550 of the donors reported approximately 270 Gb of sequence data and around 110 million unique TCR beta sequences from 150 million to 200 million T cells. An early release covering 550 to 700 HLA-typed donors comprised 300 to 350 gigabases of sequencing data and roughly 85 million unique TCR sequences. Among the approximately 400 genotyped donors, around 81% belonged to the genetic ancestry cluster associated with self-reported Caucasian donors. The study was designed to test whether signatures of past pathogen exposure could be identified by cataloging public T cell receptors. The study profiled the T cell repertoires of 500 to 800 subjects by immunosequencing and related them to cytomegalovirus serostatus. In addition to the first cohort of several hundred subjects, a separate validation cohort of under 150 different subjects was used. High-throughput TCR immunosequencing, statistical association of individual TCRs with disease status, and machine learning were combined to predict cytomegalovirus infection status. A later analysis re-analyzed previously published TCR beta repertoires from 666 donors and added high-resolution HLA genotyping to study TCR occurrence patterns. Rather than drawing on any new phenotypic data, the later analysis identified candidate immune exposures from TCR beta sequences and the way those sequences occurred across donors. An earlier analysis of fewer than 700 of the donors applied high-throughput TCR beta sequencing to assess whether each TCR beta V gene segment acted as functional or pseudogenic. Donor age, sex, ethnicity and CMV serostatus were collected together with the repertoire data. In a later genetic analysis, genome-wide SNP genotypes for about three fifths of the roughly 670 donors were used, and that subset was treated as a discovery cohort. All discovery cohort repertoires had been generated on a single sequencing platform. HLA typing included class I and class II loci at four-digit resolution. The number of typed donors differed by locus: about 620-640 for A, B, C, DRB1 and DQB1; about 520 for DQA1; 606 for DPA1; and roughly 450 for DPB1. Roughly 5 DR-DQ haplotypes were treated as single units for association and clustering because of strong linkage in the cohort. Among about 400 genotyped donors of the cohort, an average of roughly 230,000 unique TCR beta nucleotide sequences was sequenced per donor, of which about 19% were non-productive.

CDR1 SQVTM and CDR2 ANQGSEA were looked up in the germline V gene. The CDR3 goes from the cysteine to the phenylalanine over 14 residues. The DNA shown is the 42-base CDR3, in frame from base 1. The cohort comprised 550 to 700 healthy bone marrow donors. Cohort members were all nominally healthy when sampled, although unrecorded immune exposures were likely present. The donor was CMV seropositive and was included in the group of 250 to 300 seropositive cohort members. Each donor provided a peripheral blood sample, and peripheral blood mononuclear cells were used for TCR beta sequencing. Genomic DNA extraction from the blood cell samples was performed with the Qiagen DNeasy Blood Extraction Kit. Broad study findings and their caveats: In a later genetic analysis, a missense DCLRE1C variant was associated with V-gene and J-gene trimming of TCR beta chains, and the association was replicated in an independent cohort. The sequencing pipeline was judged likely to have produced a cluster of highly shared sequence variants as a technical artifact. When HLA alleles, especially DR and DQ, strongly co-occurred, TCR associations were difficult to assign to individual alleles. The only immune exposure information available for the cohort was CMV serostatus. Some IMGT-functional V segments, including TRBV6-2 and TRBV6-3, could not be distinguished by the 87-base-pair reads and were therefore excluded. In vitro tests confirmed that a few of the cytomegalovirus-associated TCR beta chains recognize cytomegalovirus antigens. In the study, around 150 TCR beta chains were listed as associated with cytomegalovirus. In a later analysis, HLA-associated TCR beta chains were found to be more clonally expanded and to have lower generation probabilities than equally common non-associated chains. According to a later genetic analysis, donors in an Asian-associated ancestry cluster had fewer N-insertions in productive TCRs than the approximately 610-donor mean. A later analysis found that most CMV-associated TCR beta chains appeared HLA-restricted, with HLA associations seemingly driven largely by CMV exposure. The presence/absence analyses assumed that sequencing depth was roughly uniform across donors, and that assumption may not be true. Several of the top co-occurrence clusters appeared to be linked to parvovirus B19, influenza, CMV and Epstein-Barr virus, according to a later analysis. In an earlier analysis of around 600 of the donors, most TCR beta V segments appeared in productive rearrangements about 87% or about 30% of the time, broadly matching IMGT annotations. A later analysis found that TCR association rates varied across HLA loci, with DRB1 alleles showing the most associated TCRs and HLA-C alleles the fewest. A further reported finding was that TCR beta sequences accurately predicted the HLA-A and HLA-B alleles for most subjects in the first cohort. The cohort was sequenced for TCR beta chains only, and without alpha or paired-chain data the features that could be detected were limited. According to the authors, the approach could potentially be generalized to other disease states and immunological phenotypes. Because HLA typing was unavailable for some donors at each locus, only the typed subset was used in association tests. Across donors, most TCR sequences were observed very rarely, whereas some public TCRs were present in many individuals. In a later analysis, over 15,000 TCR beta sequences were associated with specific HLA alleles at a false discovery rate of 0.05. The classifier was reported to diagnose cytomegalovirus status with high specificity and sensitivity in both the original and validation cohorts. Correlated functional status among segregating V segments might be attributable to linkage disequilibrium, but an unknown experimental factor could not be ruled out. Because counts were too low, about 15 rarely observed V segments, including chromosome 9 orphons, were left out of the earlier analysis of 500 to 750 of the donors.

The method was the immunoSEQ multiplex PCR assay. A mixture of 60 forward primers for TCR Vbeta segments and 13 reverse primers for TCR Jbeta segments was used in the multiplex PCR. Amplification of the CDR3 region of rearranged TCR beta genes was performed with a multiplex PCR assay on genomic DNA. The amplified TCR beta libraries were sequenced on the Illumina HiSeq System as 87-base-pair reads. The study's processing was this. Across the 670 or so repertoires, a later analysis counted 60 million to 90 million unique TCR beta chains, around 11 million of which were shared by at least two donors. A nearest-neighbor algorithm error-corrected the raw reads and collapsed the reads into unique sequences, merging closely related sequences to remove PCR and sequencing errors. Alignment of CDR3 sequences to IMGT reference sequences was used to assign V, D and J gene segments. For a sequence to be retained, a match of at least six nucleotides to both a V gene segment and a J gene segment was required. Rearrangements were classified as productive when the CDR3 lacked stop codons and remained in frame with V and J, and all other rearrangements were classified as non-productive. Following IMGT convention, CDR3 was defined as the stretch from the second conserved V-encoded cysteine to the conserved J-encoded phenylalanine. The earlier analysis of some 580 of the donors excluded any sequence lacking an unambiguous match to a single V gene segment. An earlier analysis of 587 of the donors called V segments functional above 56.7% productive rearrangements and segregating when the between-donor standard deviation exceeded 5%. To diagnose cytomegalovirus status from the catalog of TCR beta chain sequences, a statistical classification framework was built. V and J gene assignment, in a later analysis, came from comparing TCR nucleotide sequences with IMGT/GENE-DB human TR gene sequences. A later analysis assigned CDR3 sequences and most-parsimonious VDJ recombination scenarios with the TCRdist pipeline. In a later analysis, each TCR beta chain was defined by its CDR3 amino acid sequence together with its V-gene family, and reads without a unique V-gene family were excluded. As a way to deal with suspected cross-contamination and a sequencing artifact, a later analysis dropped over 550 nucleotide sequences that were highly shared and had low generation probability. In a later analysis, a clonal expansion index was calculated for each public chain from normalized within-repertoire ranks of inferred template counts. In a later analysis, generation probabilities were computed using a VDJ recombination model fitted to out-of-frame rearrangements, and the results were checked against IGoR. In a later analysis, TCR-TCR, TCR-HLA and TCR-CMV co-occurrence was scored with hypergeometric tests, and a repertoire-size bias correction was applied to TCR pairs. In a later analysis, false discovery rates were estimated by permuting HLA or CMV assignments 20 times. A later analysis grouped co-occurring TCRs with DBSCAN, adding TCRdist sequence similarity when clustering within HLA-allele-positive subsets. For co-occurrence clustering, repertoires with fewer than 30,000 or more than 120,000 public chains were excluded, along with roughly 5 repertoires with anomalous nucleotide sharing. TCRdb took over this immuneACCESS table, retaining in-frame rearrangements with V and J assigned. Such tables are incomplete; in checked studies, under half of the missing clones stem from an unresolved V gene, and the remainder is unexplained. V, J and clone size were drawn from that table, and D and trimming were deduced from the DNA. The sample table lists around 140,000 clones, 78% of them with a count of one. The ten largest clones represent 2% to 3% of the sample.

This TCR derives from a woman aged 18-35 years in good health and CMV-seropositive. The sequence joins TRBV29-1 to TRBJ1-2, with 8 middle bases fitting TRBD1. Sequencing used PBMCs. The sequenced DNA is TGCAGCGTTGAAGTAAGACAGGGGAACTACGGCTACACCTTC. This translates into CSVEVRQGNYGYTF. Joined to the reference TRBV29-1 and TRBJ1-2 proteins, this CDR3 gives the full variable domain: SAVISQKPSRDICQRGTSLTIQCQVDSQVTMMFWYRQQPGQSLTLIATANQGSEATYESGFVIDKFPISRPNLTFSTLTVSNMSPEDSSIYLCSVEVRQGNYGYTFGSGTRLTVV.